This T cell receptor (beta chain) comes out of a study of monozygotic twins with inflammatory bowel disease. TCRdb reprocessed the 5' RACE reads, with one entry per CDR3 protein and no DNA. The listing records over 100,000 distinct CDR3 sequences. There are 13 residues in the CDR3. Looked up from germline, CDR1 is DFQATT and CDR2 is SNEGSKA (reference sequence). The sequence was collected from a human donor with ulcerative colitis or Crohn's disease, or a healthy co-twin of an affected twin (not recorded which). Sequenced: blood. The genes are TRBV20-1 and TRBJ1-2. Here the CDR3 reads CITLPYPYRGYTF.